This entry lists 13 T cell receptor beta chains sequenced from one sample in a study of regulatory T cells in long-lasting Graves disease. Time point meaning: newly diagnosed GD, antithyroid drugs for less than 3 months. The TCR library was made from RNA extracted from PBMCs. The TCR beta library used iRepertoire HTBI primers with Arm-PCR amplification of CDR3. TCRdb recomputed calls from the multiplex PCR reads with MiXCR, one row per CDR3 protein. The data show about 560,000 distinct CDR3 sequences, roughly 15% seen once. The same data also went into a second study, on T cells in Graves' hyperthyroidism and ophthalmopathy.

Sequenced material: peripheral blood mononuclear cells (PBMCs), taken at new diagnosis, from a patient treated with antithyroid drugs. These receptors were obtained from a man aged 18 to 35 with Graves disease.

This rearrangement joins TRBV5-1 to TRBJ2-7; no clear D gene. The germline V gene encodes CDR1 SGHRS and CDR2 YFSETQ. The CDR3 spans 14 residues. The ends were cut back, 1 base at V and 4 bases at J, with 12 bases in the middle. CDR3 amino acids: CASSLMVSSYEQYF. Here the CDR3 DNA reads TGCGCCAGCAGCTTGATGGTGTCTAGTTACGAGCAGTACTTC.

CDR3 nucleotide sequence: TGCAGCGTTGGAGACCGGGACAGAGGCTCTGGAAACACCATATATTTT. Translation: CSVGDRDRGSGNTIYF. The genes are TRBV29-1 and TRBJ1-3; TRBD1 aligns across 7 bases. This CDR3 contains 16 residues. V trimming: 4 bases; J trimming: 0 bases; junction bases outside the gene matches: 9. Germline lookup yields CDR1 SQVTM and CDR2 ANQGSEA.

This clonotype was observed at least ten times. The chain combines TRBV2 with TRBJ2-7; 8 bases fit TRBD2. Germline CDR1 SNHLY, CDR2 FYNNEI. After removal of 7 bases from V and 4 bases from J, the junction contained 9 bases not matched to a gene. The CDR3 has 14 amino acids. This chain's CDR3 is CASTVAGPGYEQYF. The CDR3, as DNA: TGTGCCAGCACCGTAGCGGGACCAGGTTACGAGCAGTACTTC.

This clonotype was found a few times. This rearrangement joins TRBV30 to TRBJ1-4; D unclear. The CDR3 consists of 13 residues. Trimming took off 2 bases at V and 7 bases at J, with 11 bases between the two ends. Germline-derived CDR1 and CDR2 are GTSNPN and SVGIG (reference sequence). CDR3 coding DNA: TGTGCCTGGAGTCGAGTTCGGGCTGAAAAACTGTTTTTT. It encodes CAWSRVRAEKLFF. Drawing the rest from reference TRBV30 and TRBJ1-4, the complete variable domain is SQTIHQWPATLVQPVGSPLSLECTVEGTSNPNLYWYRQAAGRGLQLLFYSVGIGQISSEVPQNLSASRPQDRQFILSSKKLLLSDSGFYLCAWSRVRAEKLFFGSGTQLSVL.

This clonotype was observed a handful of times. This chain joins TRBV3-1 and TRBJ1-2, with 9 bases identical to TRBD1. CDR3 length: 16 amino acids. After removal of 1 base from V and 3 bases from J, the junction contained 6 bases not matched to a gene. CDR1 is LGHDT, CDR2 YNNKEL, per germline (reference sequence). In DNA form, the CDR3 reads TGTGCCAGCAGCCAAGGGGACAGGGCCCTCTACTATGGCTACACCTTC. Residues: CASSQGDRALYYGYTF.

This clonotype has more than one count but fewer than ten. Just one base apart from a much larger clone, this may be a read error. The chain joins TRBV12-3 or TRBV12-4 to TRBJ1-1; tentative D call: TRBD1 (5 bases). The CDR3 consists of 15 residues. V was pared by 7 bases and J by 2 bases, with 17 bases between. The CDR3 bases are TGTGCCAGCACCCCCGAAAGGGGCGATAACACTGAAGCTTTCTTT. Translation gives CASTPERGDNTEAFF.

V and J are TRBV20-1 and TRBJ2-1, with a possible D match to TRBD2 (6 bases). Trimming pared 1 base from V and 0 bases from J, leaving 13 bases between. From germline, CDR1 is DFQATT and CDR2 SNEGSKA (reference sequence). The CDR3 covers 16 residues. The CDR3 nucleotides read TGCAGTGCTAGAGTTTTTCGCGGGAACTCCTACAATGAGCAGTTCTTC. Its protein product is CSARVFRGNSYNEQFF.

This clonotype was picked up many times. The rearrangement links TRBV28 to TRBJ2-7, with a tentative D call TRBD2 (6 bases). Trimming cost V 5 bases and J 2 bases, with 13 bases left between them. There are 14 residues in the CDR3. Germline V gene data show CDR1 as MDHEN and CDR2 as SYDVKM. The CDR3 nucleotides are TGTGCCAGCAGTCCTCGGGGGACCACCTACGAGCAGTACTTC. This encodes CASSPRGTTYEQYF.

The gene calls are TRBV24-1 and TRBJ2-2; D is unclear. Between the trimmed V and J ends, which lost 3 bases and 3 bases, there was a span of 10 bases. CDR3 length equals 15 residues. In germline, CDR1 is KGHDR, CDR2 SFDVKD. The CDR3 coding sequence is TGTGCCACCAGTGATAGGCGTGAGGACACCGGGGAGCTGTTTTTT. Its protein product is CATSDRREDTGELFF.

The genes are TRBV5-1 and TRBJ2-7; 13 bases map to TRBD2. V was clipped by 0 bases and J by 6 bases; unmatched bases: 9. The CDR3 consists of 17 residues. Germline values: CDR1 SGHRS, CDR2 YFSETQ. The CDR3 coding sequence is TGCGCCAGCAGCTTGGAGTCGGGGACTAGCGGGACCTTCGAGCAGTACTTC. It encodes CASSLESGTSGTFEQYF.

In DNA, the CDR3 is TGTGCCAGCAGCTTTTCGGACGCTCTTAATTCACCCCTCCACTTT. It codes for CASSFSDALNSPLHF. V is TRBV11-2 and J is TRBJ1-6; D unclear. V lost 3 bases to trimming and J lost 6 bases, with 12 bases between them. From germline, CDR1 is SGHAT and CDR2 FQNNGV. The CDR3 extends over 15 amino acids. Full variable domain (missing parts from reference TRBV11-2 and TRBJ1-6): EAGVAQSPRYKIIEKRQSVAFWCNPISGHATLYWYQQILGQGPKLLIQFQNNGVVDDSQLPKDRFSAERLKGVDSTLKIQPAKLEDSAVYLCASSFSDALNSPLHFGNGTRLTVT.

This clonotype was recorded at least ten times. The chain links TRBV12-3 or TRBV12-4 to TRBJ1-1, with TRBD1 matching over 8 bases. J was trimmed by 4 bases and V by 0 bases; bases with no gene match: 1. The CDR3 consists of 14 residues. CDR3 in DNA: TGTGCCAGCAGTTTAGCAGGACAGGGCACTGAAGCTTTCTTT. It specifies CASSLAGQGTEAFF.

The chain links TRBV9 to TRBJ2-7, with D maybe TRBD2 (5 bases). Trimming cost V 3 bases and J 2 bases, with 12 bases left between them. This CDR3 has 14 residues. Germline V gene data show CDR1 as SGDLS and CDR2 as YYNGEE. For the CDR3, the DNA is TGTGCCAGCAGCGGGAGTCGGGGTCCCTACGAGCAGTACTTC. It yields the protein CASSGSRGPYEQYF.